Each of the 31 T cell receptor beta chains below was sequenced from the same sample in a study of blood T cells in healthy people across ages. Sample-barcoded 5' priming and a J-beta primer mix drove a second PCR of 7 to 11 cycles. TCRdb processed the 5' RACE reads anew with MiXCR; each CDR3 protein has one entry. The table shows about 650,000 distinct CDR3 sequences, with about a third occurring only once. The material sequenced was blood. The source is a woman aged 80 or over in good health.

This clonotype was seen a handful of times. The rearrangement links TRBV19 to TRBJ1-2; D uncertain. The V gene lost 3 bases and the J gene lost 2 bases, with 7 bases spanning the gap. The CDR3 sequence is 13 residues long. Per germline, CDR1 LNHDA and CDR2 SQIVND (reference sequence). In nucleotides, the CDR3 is TGTGCCAGTAGTATGCTGGGGAACTATGGCTACACCTTC. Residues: CASSMLGNYGYTF.

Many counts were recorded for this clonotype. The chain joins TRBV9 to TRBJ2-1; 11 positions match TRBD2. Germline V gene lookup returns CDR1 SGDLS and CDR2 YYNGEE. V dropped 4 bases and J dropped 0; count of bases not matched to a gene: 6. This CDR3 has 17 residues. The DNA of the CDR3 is TGTGCCAGCAGCCCAAGGGGACTAGCGGACTCCTACAATGAGCAGTTCTTC. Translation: CASSPRGLADSYNEQFF.

CDR3 loop: CASSSPGLAGAYNEQYF. The CDR3 nucleotides are TGTGCCAGCAGCTCGCCGGGACTAGCGGGGGCATACAATGAGCAGTACTTC. The genes are TRBV7-2 and TRBJ2-1; TRBD2 matches at 14 bases. The end of the DNA is better explained by TRBJ2-7, so the J call may be wrong. The CDR3 contains 17 residues. Germline values: CDR1 SGHTA, CDR2 FQGNSA.

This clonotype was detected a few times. In DNA form, the CDR3 reads TGTGCCAGCAGCCTGGGACAGGGTATCGCAAAACTGTTTTTT. It codes for CASSLGQGIAKLFF. The chain employs TRBV14 and TRBJ1-4; 9 positions match TRBD1. V was clipped by 4 bases and J by 10 bases; unmatched bases: 7. Germline-derived CDR1 and CDR2 are SGHDN and FVKESK. The CDR3 sequence is 14 residues long.

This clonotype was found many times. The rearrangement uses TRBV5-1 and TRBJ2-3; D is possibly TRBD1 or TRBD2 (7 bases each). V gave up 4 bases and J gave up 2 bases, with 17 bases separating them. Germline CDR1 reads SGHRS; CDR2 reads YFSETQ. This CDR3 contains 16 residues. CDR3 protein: CASSTRGGPITDTQYF. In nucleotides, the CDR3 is TGCGCCAGCAGCACCAGGGGGGGGCCAATCACAGATACGCAGTATTTT.

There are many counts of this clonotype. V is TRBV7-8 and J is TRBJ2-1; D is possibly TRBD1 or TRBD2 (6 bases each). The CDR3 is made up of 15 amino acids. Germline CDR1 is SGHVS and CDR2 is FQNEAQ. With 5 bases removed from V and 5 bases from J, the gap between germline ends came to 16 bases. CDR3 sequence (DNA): TGTGCCAGCAGCGGAGGGGGGAGTCGGGACAATGAGCAGTTCTTC. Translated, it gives CASSGGGSRDNEQFF.

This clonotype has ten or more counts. The CDR3 here is CSVGQGASYNEQFF. CDR3 nucleotides: TGCAGCGTTGGACAGGGAGCCTCCTACAATGAGCAGTTCTTC. The chain is built from TRBV29-1 and TRBJ2-1, with 7 positions matching TRBD1. The CDR3 is made up of 14 amino acids. V was clipped by 4 bases and J by 0 bases; unmatched bases: 3. Per the germline V gene, CDR1 is SQVTM and CDR2 is ANQGSEA.

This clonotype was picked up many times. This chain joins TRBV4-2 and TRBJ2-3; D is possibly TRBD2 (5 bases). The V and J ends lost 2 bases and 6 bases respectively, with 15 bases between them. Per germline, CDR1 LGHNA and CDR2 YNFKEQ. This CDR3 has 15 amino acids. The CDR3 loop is CASSQSMDSQDTQYF. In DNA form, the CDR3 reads TGTGCCAGCAGCCAATCCATGGACTCCCAGGATACGCAGTATTTT.

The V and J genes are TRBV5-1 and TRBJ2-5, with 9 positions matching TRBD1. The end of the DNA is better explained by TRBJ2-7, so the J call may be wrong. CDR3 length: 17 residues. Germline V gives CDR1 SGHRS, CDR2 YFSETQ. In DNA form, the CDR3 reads TGCGCCAGCAGCCCCTTAGTGACAGGGGGTTCCTCCTACGAGCAGTACTTC. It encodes CASSPLVTGGSSYEQYF.

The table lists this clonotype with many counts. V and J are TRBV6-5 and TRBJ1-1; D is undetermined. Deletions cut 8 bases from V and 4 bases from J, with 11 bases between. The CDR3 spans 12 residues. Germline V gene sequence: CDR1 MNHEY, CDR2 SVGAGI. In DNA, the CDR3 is TGTGCCAGCGGAGAATTTGCCACTGAAGCTTTCTTT. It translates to CASGEFATEAFF.

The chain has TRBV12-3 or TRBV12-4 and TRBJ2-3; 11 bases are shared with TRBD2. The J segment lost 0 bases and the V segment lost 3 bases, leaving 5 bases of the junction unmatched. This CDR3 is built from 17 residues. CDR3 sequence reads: CASSFGGLAGSTDTQYF. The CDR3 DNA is TGTGCCAGCAGTTTCGGTGGACTAGCGGGCAGCACAGATACGCAGTATTTT.

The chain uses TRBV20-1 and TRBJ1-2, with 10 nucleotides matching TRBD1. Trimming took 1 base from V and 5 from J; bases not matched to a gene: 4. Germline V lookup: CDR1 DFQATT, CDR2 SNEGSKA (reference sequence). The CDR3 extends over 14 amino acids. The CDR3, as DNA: TGCAGTGCTAGAGGACCGGGACAGGGGTATGGCTACACCTTC. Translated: CSARGPGQGYGYTF.

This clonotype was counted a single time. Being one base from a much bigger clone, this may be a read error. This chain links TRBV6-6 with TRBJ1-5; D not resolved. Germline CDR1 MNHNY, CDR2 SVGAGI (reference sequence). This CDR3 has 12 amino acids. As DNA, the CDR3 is TGTGCCAGCAGTTATTGGAATCGGCCCCAGCATTTT. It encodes CASSYWNRPQHF.

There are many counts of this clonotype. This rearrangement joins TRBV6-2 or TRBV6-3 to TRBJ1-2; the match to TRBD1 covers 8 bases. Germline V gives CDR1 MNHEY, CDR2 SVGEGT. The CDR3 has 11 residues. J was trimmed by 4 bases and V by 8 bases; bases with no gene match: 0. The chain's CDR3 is CASGTGYGYTF. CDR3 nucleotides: TGTGCCAGCGGGACAGGCTATGGCTACACCTTC.

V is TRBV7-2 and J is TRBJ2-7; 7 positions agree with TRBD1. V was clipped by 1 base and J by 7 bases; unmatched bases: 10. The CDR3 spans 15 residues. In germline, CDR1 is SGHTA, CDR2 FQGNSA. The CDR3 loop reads CASSLDGTAYNEQYF. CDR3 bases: TGTGCCAGCAGCTTAGATGGGACAGCCTACAATGAGCAGTACTTC.

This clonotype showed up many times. CDR3 sequence (DNA): TGTGCCAGCTACAGGGCGGAAGGTGAAAAACTGTTTTTT. Its protein is CASYRAEGEKLFF. The rearrangement joins TRBV2 to TRBJ1-4; the D gene is possibly TRBD1 (6 bases). Per germline, CDR1 SNHLY and CDR2 FYNNEI. The CDR3 is made up of 13 amino acids. Deletions cut 8 bases from V and 7 bases from J, with 14 bases between.

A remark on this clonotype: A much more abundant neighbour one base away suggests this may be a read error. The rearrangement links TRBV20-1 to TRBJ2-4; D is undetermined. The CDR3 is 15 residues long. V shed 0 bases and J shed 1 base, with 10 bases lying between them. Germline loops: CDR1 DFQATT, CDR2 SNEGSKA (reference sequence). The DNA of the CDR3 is TGCAGTGCTAGAGATCGGGCGCGCGCCAAAAACATTCAGTACTTC. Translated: CSARDRARAKNIQYF.

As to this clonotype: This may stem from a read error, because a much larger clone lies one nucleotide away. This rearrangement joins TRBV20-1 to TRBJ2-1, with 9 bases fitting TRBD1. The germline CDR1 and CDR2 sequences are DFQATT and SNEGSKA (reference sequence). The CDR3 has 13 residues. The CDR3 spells CSARTGVANGQFF. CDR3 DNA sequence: TGCAGTGCCCGGACAGGGGTTGCCAATGGGCAGTTCTTC.

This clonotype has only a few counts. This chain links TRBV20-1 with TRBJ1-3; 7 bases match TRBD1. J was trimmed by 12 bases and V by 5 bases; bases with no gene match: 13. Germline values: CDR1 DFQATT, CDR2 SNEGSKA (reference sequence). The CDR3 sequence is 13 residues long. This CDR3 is CSAQSTGWGNIYF. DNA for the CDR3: TGCAGTGCTCAATCGACAGGGTGGGGAAACATATATTTT.

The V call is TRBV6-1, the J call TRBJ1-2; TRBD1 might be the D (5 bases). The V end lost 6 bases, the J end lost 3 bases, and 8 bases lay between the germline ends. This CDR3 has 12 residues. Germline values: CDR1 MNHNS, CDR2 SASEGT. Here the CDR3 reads CASRDTDYGYTF. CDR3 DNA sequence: TGTGCCAGCAGGGACACCGACTATGGCTACACCTTC.

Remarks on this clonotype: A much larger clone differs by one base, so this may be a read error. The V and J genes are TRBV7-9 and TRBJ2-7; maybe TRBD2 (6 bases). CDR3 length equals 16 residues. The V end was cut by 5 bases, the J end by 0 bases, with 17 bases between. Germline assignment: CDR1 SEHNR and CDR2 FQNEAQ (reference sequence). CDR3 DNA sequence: TGTGCCAGCAGCCCCCGGGGTAGCGGTAGCTCCTACGAGCAGTACTTC. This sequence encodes CASSPRGSGSSYEQYF.

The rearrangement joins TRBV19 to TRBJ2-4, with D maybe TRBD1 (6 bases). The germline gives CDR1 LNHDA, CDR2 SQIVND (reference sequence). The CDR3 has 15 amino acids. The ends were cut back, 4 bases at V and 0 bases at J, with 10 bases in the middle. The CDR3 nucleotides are TGTGCCAGTAGTACGACAGGTCCAGCCAAAAACATTCAGTACTTC. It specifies CASSTTGPAKNIQYF.

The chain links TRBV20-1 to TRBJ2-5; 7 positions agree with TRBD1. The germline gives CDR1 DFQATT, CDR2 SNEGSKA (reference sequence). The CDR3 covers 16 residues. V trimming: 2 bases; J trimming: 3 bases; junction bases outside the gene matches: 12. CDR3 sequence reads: CSARKGAWTVEETQYF. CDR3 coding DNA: TGCAGTGCTAGAAAGGGGGCTTGGACAGTAGAAGAGACCCAGTACTTC.

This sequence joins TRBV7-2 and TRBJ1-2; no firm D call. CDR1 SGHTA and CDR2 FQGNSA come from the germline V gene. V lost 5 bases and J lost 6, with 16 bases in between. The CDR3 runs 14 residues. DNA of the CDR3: TGTGCCAGCAGCCCAAGGACTCAAACCAATGGCTACACCTTC. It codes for CASSPRTQTNGYTF.

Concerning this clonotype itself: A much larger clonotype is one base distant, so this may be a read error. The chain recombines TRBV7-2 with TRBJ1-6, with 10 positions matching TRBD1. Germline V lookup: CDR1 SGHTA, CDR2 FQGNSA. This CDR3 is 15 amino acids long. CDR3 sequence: CASSPTGGIGSPPHF. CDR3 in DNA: TGTGCCAGCAGTCCGACAGGGGGCATAGGTTCACCCCCCCACTTT.

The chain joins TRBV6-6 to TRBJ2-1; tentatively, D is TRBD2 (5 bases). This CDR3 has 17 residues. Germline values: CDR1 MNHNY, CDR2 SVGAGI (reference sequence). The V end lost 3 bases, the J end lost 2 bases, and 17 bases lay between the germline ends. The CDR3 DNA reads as TGTGCCAGCAGTTATCCCCCGGGGATGGGCCCCTACAATGAGCAGTTCTTC. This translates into CASSYPPGMGPYNEQFF.

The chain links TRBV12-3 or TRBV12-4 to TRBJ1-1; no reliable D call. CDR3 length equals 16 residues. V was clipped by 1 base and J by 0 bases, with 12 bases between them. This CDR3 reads CASSLGHTEVNTEAFF. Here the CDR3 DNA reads TGTGCCAGCAGTTTAGGGCATACCGAGGTGAACACTGAAGCTTTCTTT.

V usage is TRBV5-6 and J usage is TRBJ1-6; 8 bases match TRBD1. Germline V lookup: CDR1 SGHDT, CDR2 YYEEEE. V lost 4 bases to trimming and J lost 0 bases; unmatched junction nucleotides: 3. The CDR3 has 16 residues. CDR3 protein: CASSGGTGSYNSPLHF. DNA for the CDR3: TGTGCCAGCAGCGGGGGGACAGGCTCCTATAATTCACCCCTCCACTTT.

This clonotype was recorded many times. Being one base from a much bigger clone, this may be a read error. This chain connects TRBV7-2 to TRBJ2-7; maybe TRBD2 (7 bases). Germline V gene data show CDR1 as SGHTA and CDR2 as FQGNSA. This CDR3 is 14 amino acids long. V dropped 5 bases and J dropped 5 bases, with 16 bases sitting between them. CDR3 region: CASSRGGARDEQYF. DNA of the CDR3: TGTGCCAGCAGCAGGGGGGGGGCTCGCGACGAGCAGTACTTC. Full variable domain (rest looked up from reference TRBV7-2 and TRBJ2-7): GAGVSQSPSNKVTEKGKDVELRCDPISGHTALYWYRQSLGQGLEFLIYFQGNSAPDKSGLPSDRFSAERTGGSVSTLTIQRTQQEDSAVYLCASSRGGARDEQYFGPGTRLTVT.

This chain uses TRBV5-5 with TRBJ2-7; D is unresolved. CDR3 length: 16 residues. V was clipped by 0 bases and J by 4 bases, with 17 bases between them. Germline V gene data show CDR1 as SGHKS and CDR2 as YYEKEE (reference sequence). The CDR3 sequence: CASSLDVGGWVYEQYF. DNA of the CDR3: TGTGCCAGCAGCTTGGATGTCGGTGGGTGGGTGTACGAGCAGTACTTC.

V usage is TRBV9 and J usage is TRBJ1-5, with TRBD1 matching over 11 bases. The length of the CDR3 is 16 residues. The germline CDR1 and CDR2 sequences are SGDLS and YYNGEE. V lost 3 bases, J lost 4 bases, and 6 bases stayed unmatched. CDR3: CASSGWGTGGNQPQHF. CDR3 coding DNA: TGTGCCAGCAGCGGATGGGGGACAGGGGGGAATCAGCCCCAGCATTTT.